Listed below are T cell receptor beta chains from one sample, sequenced in a study of shared clonotypes between healthy human individuals. Some clones are missing from TCRdb's copy, which holds only in-frame ones; the method was immunoSEQ multiplex PCR. The repertoire holds under 2,000,000 clones, with around 96% as singletons. Sequencing used naive CD8+ T cells sorted from blood. These receptors were collected from a man between 18 and 29 years old in good health. CDR3s include the opening cysteine and the closing phenylalanine or tryptophan. D genes are given only for firm matches. Rows give clone size only sometimes, using once, few, many, or a class for an expanded clone.

j_call clone_size d_call v_call cdr3_nt cdr3_aa
TRBJ1-4 - - TRBV27 TGTGCCAGCAGCTCTCTCGGAAAGAAGGATGAAAAACTGTTTTTT CASSSLGKKDEKLFF
TRBJ2-7 - - TRBV10-1 TGCGCCAGCAGTGATGGGGCCTCCTACGAGCAGTACTTC CASSDGASYEQYF
TRBJ2-7 - - TRBV2 TGTGCCAGCAGTGAAGTTTGGCTAGAATCCTACGAGCAGTACTTC CASSEVWLESYEQYF
TRBJ2-2 few - TRBV5-4 TGTGCCAGCAGCTTGGGTAACACCGGGGAGCTGTTTTTT CASSLGNTGELFF
TRBJ2-5 - TRBD1 TRBV7-2 TGTGCCAGCAGCTTATCCGGGACAGGAGGATGGGAGACCCAGTACTTC CASSLSGTGGWETQYF
TRBJ2-3 - TRBD2 TRBV29-1 TGCAGCGTCGGAGGGCTAGCGGGCACGAGGGGAGATACGCAGTATTTT CSVGGLAGTRGDTQYF
TRBJ1-4 - TRBD1 TRBV7-9 TGTGCCAGCAGCCCCACCGTCGGGACAGCGAATGAAAAACTGTTTTTT CASSPTVGTANEKLFF
TRBJ2-7 - TRBD1 TRBV10-1 TGCGCCAGCAAAAAGGACAGGGGTAGTTACGAGCAGTACTTC CASKKDRGSYEQYF
TRBJ2-1 - - TRBV6-6 TGTGCCAGCAGCATTAACAATGAGCAGTTCTTC CASSINNEQFF
TRBJ2-7 - - TRBV7-9 TGTGCCAGCAGCTCAACTGCCTCCTACGAGCAGTACTTC CASSSTASYEQYF
TRBJ2-2 - - TRBV14 TGTGCCAGCAGCCAGGACGCGAGTCCGGGACTCCTGAACACCGGGGAGCTGTTTTTT CASSQDASPGLLNTGELFF
TRBJ1-2 once - TRBV4-2 TGTGCCAGCAGCCAAGAGGCAGGGGAACACACCTTC CASSQEAGEHTF
TRBJ2-1 - - TRBV5-1 TGCGCCAGCAGCTTGGGAGGGGAGGAGCAGTTCTTC CASSLGGEEQFF
TRBJ2-1 - - TRBV15 TGTGCCACCAGCAGATTCCGGGATTACAATGAGCAGTTCTTC CATSRFRDYNEQFF
TRBJ2-7 - TRBD1 TRBV19 TGTGCCAGTAGACGGACAGGGAAGGACGAGCAGTACTTC CASRRTGKDEQYF
TRBJ2-3 - TRBD2 TRBV5-6 TGTGCCAGCAGAGATAGCGGGGGGTGGGATACGCAGTATTTT CASRDSGGWDTQYF
TRBJ2-1 once TRBD2 TRBV28 TGTGCCAGCAGTTTACAGCGGGGGTACAATGAGCAGTTCTTC CASSLQRGYNEQFF
TRBJ2-5 - TRBD2 TRBV5-1 TGCGCCAGCAGCCCCATAGCGGGGGTCCAAGAGACCCAGTACTTC CASSPIAGVQETQYF
TRBJ1-4 - - TRBV11-2 TGTGCCAGCAGCTTTGGACAAACTCTGGATGAAAAACTGTTTTTT CASSFGQTLDEKLFF
TRBJ2-5 - - TRBV28 TGTGCCAGCAGTTTACCTTCTATCACTCCCCTCTACTTC CASSLPSITPLYF
TRBJ2-5 - - TRBV5-6 TGTGCCAGCAGCTTTCTGGGGACGGAGACCCAGTACTTC CASSFLGTETQYF
TRBJ1-1 - - TRBV5-1 TGCGCCAGCAGCTTAAGGGGAGGGAACACTGAAGCTTTCTTT CASSLRGGNTEAFF
TRBJ2-7 - - TRBV2 TGTGCCAGCAGTGAAGGGGGGCTCTACGAGCAGTACTTC CASSEGGLYEQYF
TRBJ2-1 once TRBD2 TRBV4-3 TGCGCCAGCAGCCAAGATACGGGGGAGGGCCTTTATGAGCAGTTCTTC CASSQDTGEGLYEQFF
TRBJ2-7 - - TRBV25-1 TGTGCCAGCAACGACGGATACGAGCAGTACTTC CASNDGYEQYF
TRBJ1-2 once - TRBV11-2 TGTGCCAGCAGCTTTCTAAGGGGGGATGGCTACACCTTC CASSFLRGDGYTF
TRBJ2-5 - - TRBV27 TGTGCCAGCAGTTTATCCCGGGGGGCGCAGGAGACCCAGTACTTC CASSLSRGAQETQYF
TRBJ2-3 - - TRBV7-8 TGTGCCAGCAGCTTAGTCTATATGTGGGACTCCACTAGCACAGATACGCAGTATTTT CASSLVYMWDSTSTDTQYF
TRBJ2-6 - TRBD2 TRBV5-4 TGTGCCAGCAGCCCGGGACTAGCGGGAGACTCTGGGGCCAACGTCCTGACTTTC CASSPGLAGDSGANVLTF
TRBJ2-1 - TRBD2 TRBV10-2 TGCGCCAGCAGTGAGTCATTTGGCGGGAGGGCGGGCAATGAGCAGTTCTTC CASSESFGGRAGNEQFF
TRBJ2-3 - - TRBV7-9 TGTGCCAGCAGCCCTTCTAACACAGATACGCAGTATTTT CASSPSNTDTQYF
TRBJ2-2 - - TRBV25-1 TGTGCCAGCGGGGGAGGAGGGTCAGGTAACACCGGGGAGCTGTTTTTT CASGGGGSGNTGELFF
TRBJ2-1 - - TRBV25-1 TGTGCCAGCAGTATTACAGGGGAGGGGGGTGAGCAGTTCTTC CASSITGEGGEQFF
TRBJ2-5 - - TRBV18 TGTGCCAGCTCACCGGGAGACACCCAAGAGACCCAGTACTTC CASSPGDTQETQYF
TRBJ1-4 - TRBD1 TRBV11-1 TGTGCCAGCAGTTATACAGGGGCAACTAATGAAAAACTGTTTTTT CASSYTGATNEKLFF
TRBJ2-5 - - TRBV4-1 TGCGCCAGCAGCCAAGACAGCCGTGAAGAGACCCAGTACTTC CASSQDSREETQYF
TRBJ1-3 - - TRBV6-1 TGTGCCAGCAGTGAATGGGGGGGAAACACCATATATTTT CASSEWGGNTIYF
TRBJ1-2 - TRBD1 TRBV19 TGTGCCAGAACCTGGGACAGGTCCTCTATGGGCTACACCTTC CARTWDRSSMGYTF
TRBJ1-3 - - TRBV6-1 TGTGCCAGCAGTGAAAAGGGCAGGGCTGGAAACACCATATATTTT CASSEKGRAGNTIYF
TRBJ2-1 - - TRBV9 TGTGCCAGCAGCGTTGGGGGGGCCCACAATGAGCAGTTCTTC CASSVGGAHNEQFF
TRBJ2-7 - - TRBV10-2 TGCGCCAGCAGTTCGGTAGGGGTAAACTACGAGCAGTACTTC CASSSVGVNYEQYF
TRBJ2-7 - - TRBV7-9 TGTGCCAGCAGCGCGGGGCCCTACGAGCAGTACTTC CASSAGPYEQYF
TRBJ1-2 - TRBD1 TRBV9 TGTGCCAGCAGCTCAGGGACAGGGGCCTCTTCTATCTGGGGCTACACCTTC CASSSGTGASSIWGYTF
TRBJ2-7 - TRBD2 TRBV11-2 TGTGCCAGCAGTTCCGAGCTTAGCGGGGGAACAACCGAGCAGTACTTC CASSSELSGGTTEQYF